Shown below are 13 T cell receptor beta chains from a single sample sequenced in a study of blood T cell repertoires in COVID-19. The repertoire was sequenced with immunoSEQ multiplex PCR; TCRdb's copy has only in-frame clones and lacks some. This sample has some 250,000 clones, with roughly 90% found just once. Sequenced material: peripheral blood. The origin of the receptors is a human donor in a cohort sampled during active COVID-19.

This chain connects TRBV27 to TRBJ1-5; D gene uncertain. The CDR3 runs 13 residues. The V end was cut by 3 bases, the J end by 5 bases, with 8 bases between. CDR1 and CDR2 (germline): MNHEY, SMNVEV (reference sequence). The CDR3 DNA is TGTGCCAGCAGTTTTGGTGGGCATCAGCCCCAGCATTTT. Its translation: CASSFGGHQPQHF.

The rearrangement joins TRBV28 to TRBJ1-6; 7 bases are a match to TRBD1. V trimming: 6 bases; J trimming: 5 bases; junction bases outside the gene matches: 7. This CDR3 has 15 amino acids. Looked up from germline, CDR1 is MDHEN and CDR2 is SYDVKM. In DNA form, the CDR3 reads TGTGCCAGCAGCTCGGGACAGCGAGATAATTCACCCCTCCACTTT. Encoded protein: CASSSGQRDNSPLHF.

This rearrangement joins TRBV5-1 to TRBJ1-2; D is undetermined. The V and J ends lost 0 bases and 5 bases respectively, with 11 bases between them. From germline, CDR1 is SGHRS and CDR2 YFSETQ. This CDR3 contains 14 residues. The CDR3 spells CASSLAEEPYGYTF. In DNA form, the CDR3 reads TGCGCCAGCAGCTTGGCCGAGGAGCCGTATGGCTACACCTTC. The whole variable domain, remainder taken from reference TRBV5-1 and TRBJ1-2, is KAGVTQTPRYLIKTRGQQVTLSCSPISGHRSVSWYQQTPGQGLQFLFEYFSETQRNKGNFPGRFSGRQFSNSRSEMNVSTLELGDSALYLCASSLAEEPYGYTFGSGTRLTVV.

In this sample, this clone turned up once. The chain combines TRBV27 with TRBJ2-7; possible D gene TRBD1, 6 bases. Trimming pared 6 bases from V and 3 bases from J, leaving 15 bases between. This CDR3 comprises 14 residues. The germline V gene has CDR1 MNHEY and CDR2 SMNVEV (reference sequence). In nucleotides, the CDR3 is TGTGCCAGCAGCCGAAGACAGGCAAACTACGAGCAGTACTTC. Its protein is CASSRRQANYEQYF.

This clone was found a few times. The chain combines TRBV7-9 with TRBJ1-5; 11 nucleotides agree with TRBD1. V lost 6 bases to trimming and J lost 6 bases; unmatched junction nucleotides: 7. The germline CDR1 and CDR2 sequences are SEHNR and FQNEAQ (reference sequence). This CDR3 has 15 amino acids. The CDR3 here is CASSPGTGGSQPQHF. The CDR3 nucleotides read TGTGCCAGCAGTCCCGGGACAGGGGGGAGTCAGCCCCAGCATTTT.

There are a few counts of this clone. The chain uses TRBV4-2 and TRBJ1-2; D call uncertain. This CDR3 is built from 15 residues. CDR1 is LGHNA, CDR2 YNFKEQ, per germline. The V end lost 3 bases, the J end lost 4 bases, and 15 bases lay between the germline ends. CDR3 sequence reads: CASSQKETVFYGYTF. CDR3 bases: TGTGCCAGCAGCCAGAAGGAGACGGTCTTCTATGGCTACACCTTC.

The chain carries TRBV6-2 or TRBV6-3 and TRBJ2-5; no clear D. The CDR3 spans 13 residues. Per germline, CDR1 MNHEY and CDR2 SVGEGT. V lost 4 bases and J lost 4, with 10 bases in between. The chain's CDR3 is CASSFTLGETQYF. CDR3 coding DNA: TGTGCCAGCAGTTTCACCCTCGGAGAGACCCAGTACTTC.

The chain couples TRBV21-1 to TRBJ2-7; no DNA check was done on the table's D call, TRBD1. TRBV21-1 is a pseudogene segment. The CDR3 runs 17 residues. The DNA for the CDR3 is TGTGCCAGCAGCGCTAGGACAGGGGATATCAACTCCTACGAGCAGTACTTC. Translated: CASSARTGDINSYEQYF.

A single count supports this clone. This chain links TRBV12-3 or TRBV12-4 with TRBJ1-4; 8 positions agree with TRBD1. The CDR3 extends over 13 amino acids. The trim removed 7 bases at V and 10 bases at J, leaving 8 bases unmatched. CDR3 in amino acids: CASTLGQGGKLFF. The CDR3 DNA sequence: TGTGCCAGCACCTTAGGACAGGGTGGAAAACTGTTTTTT.

The chain has TRBV6-5 and TRBJ1-4; tentative D call: TRBD1 (5 bases). The CDR3 extends over 13 amino acids. Germline V CDR1 and CDR2: MNHEY, SVGAGI. CDR3 residues: CATGGAANEKLFF. CDR3 DNA: TGTGCTACAGGCGGTGCAGCTAATGAAAAACTGTTTTTT.

This rearrangement joins TRBV6-2 or TRBV6-3 to TRBJ2-7; 11 positions agree with TRBD1. This CDR3 has 15 amino acids. Germline CDR1 reads MNHEY; CDR2 reads SVGEGT. The J segment lost 3 bases and the V segment lost 2 bases, leaving 3 bases of the junction unmatched. Written as DNA, the CDR3 is TGTGCCAGCAGTTACGGGACAGGGGGTTTCTACGAGCAGTACTTC. Protein product: CASSYGTGGFYEQYF.

As for this clone: This sample also contains other DNA sequences that code for the same CDR3. The chain employs TRBV7-2 and TRBJ2-7, with TRBD1 as a possible D gene (5 bases). This CDR3 region has 14 residues. V lost 1 base and J lost 4, with 11 bases in between. Germline CDR1 reads SGHTA; CDR2 reads FQGNSA. CDR3 bases: TGTGCCAGCAGCTTAGTTGGGGCAGGGTACGAGCAGTACTTC. It is translated as CASSLVGAGYEQYF. Variable domain in full (rest from reference TRBV7-2 and TRBJ2-7): GAGVSQSPSNKVTEKGKDVELRCDPISGHTALYWYRQSLGQGLEFLIYFQGNSAPDKSGLPSDRFSAERTGGSVSTLTIQRTQQEDSAVYLCASSLVGAGYEQYFGPGTRLTVT.

V and J are TRBV5-4 and TRBJ2-6, with 10 positions matching TRBD1. CDR1 and CDR2 from the germline V gene are SGHNT and YYREEE (reference sequence). V lost 6 bases and J lost 4; bases outside the gene matches: 10. The CDR3 totals 17 residues. CDR3 in amino acids: CASTPDRGYIGANVLTF. CDR3 coding DNA: TGTGCCAGCACCCCGGACAGGGGGTACATCGGGGCCAACGTCCTGACTTTC.